This TCR beta chain appears in the sequencing data of a study of PD-L1 blockade in urothelial cancer. Notes on the study in general: Durable-benefit cases showed more tumor-associated blood clone expansion at 3 weeks.

Generated by immunoSEQ multiplex PCR, the TCRdb table keeps only in-frame clones and is missing some. There are some 40,000 clones in the sample; approximately 90% occur only once, and roughly 8% lies in the top ten. Concerning this clone itself: What it recognizes is unknown.

This specimen consisted of PBMCs, obtained around atezolizumab (anti-PD-L1) treatment. This TCR was recovered from a man aged 70 or older with urothelial cancer.

The CDR3: CASSSTRASGLRTQYF. CDR3 bases: TGTGCCAGTAGTTCAACCAGGGCTAGCGGGCTTCGGACCCAGTACTTC. The chain links TRBV19 to TRBJ2-5, with 8 bases that match TRBD2. The V gene's germline CDR1 is LNHDA and CDR2 SQIVND (reference sequence). The CDR3 totals 16 residues. V was clipped by 5 bases and J by 7 bases; unmatched bases: 15.